This is a list of T cell receptor beta chains from one sample in a study of blood T cell repertoires in COVID-19. The repertoire was sequenced with immunoSEQ multiplex PCR; TCRdb's copy has only in-frame clones and lacks some. The sample lists fewer than 650,000 clones, roughly nine tenths occurring once. What was sequenced was peripheral blood. The receptor set was obtained from a woman between 45 and 60 years old with COVID-19, enrolled during active disease. CDR3s include the opening cysteine and the closing phenylalanine or tryptophan. D genes are given only for firm matches. The size entry is marked missing in some rows and otherwise reads once, few, many or a size class.

J gene: TRBJ2-3; clone size: NA; D gene: NA; V gene: TRBV6-6; CDR3 protein: CASSHRGAITDTQYF; CDR3 DNA: TGTGCCAGCAGCCACCGGGGGGCCATCACAGATACGCAGTATTTT
J gene: TRBJ2-6; clone size: NA; D gene: NA; V gene: TRBV5-1; CDR3 protein: CASSLARSSGANVLTF; CDR3 DNA: TGCGCCAGCAGCTTGGCACGGAGCTCTGGGGCCAACGTCCTGACTTTC
J gene: TRBJ1-1; clone size: NA; D gene: NA; V gene: TRBV12-3/TRBV12-4; CDR3 protein: CASSPGRDTEAFF; CDR3 DNA: TGTGCCAGCAGTCCCGGGAGGGACACTGAAGCTTTCTTT
J gene: TRBJ2-3; clone size: NA; D gene: TRBD2; V gene: TRBV5-1; CDR3 protein: CASSPSPAGGFFTDTQYF; CDR3 DNA: TGCGCCAGCAGCCCGTCGCCAGCGGGGGGGTTTTTCACAGATACGCAGTATTTT
J gene: TRBJ2-5; clone size: NA; D gene: TRBD1; V gene: TRBV27; CDR3 protein: CASADRGHQETQYF; CDR3 DNA: TGTGCCAGCGCGGACAGGGGTCACCAAGAGACCCAGTACTTC
J gene: TRBJ2-2; clone size: NA; D gene: NA; V gene: TRBV12-3/TRBV12-4; CDR3 protein: CASRAVNTGELFF; CDR3 DNA: TGTGCCAGCAGGGCGGTAAACACCGGGGAGCTGTTTTTT
J gene: TRBJ2-2; clone size: NA; D gene: NA; V gene: TRBV7-2; CDR3 protein: CASRASSGTGELFF; CDR3 DNA: TGTGCCAGCCGGGCTAGCTCGGGCACCGGGGAGCTGTTTTTT
J gene: TRBJ2-7; clone size: NA; D gene: TRBD1; V gene: TRBV27; CDR3 protein: CASSLGVGTANHEQYF; CDR3 DNA: TGTGCCAGCAGTTTAGGGGTGGGGACAGCGAACCACGAGCAGTACTTC
J gene: TRBJ2-3; clone size: NA; D gene: NA; V gene: TRBV19; CDR3 protein: CASRLSGTDTQYF; CDR3 DNA: TGTGCCAGTAGGCTTTCGGGCACAGATACGCAGTATTTT
J gene: TRBJ1-1; clone size: NA; D gene: TRBD1; V gene: TRBV18; CDR3 protein: CASSFGTGETEAFF; CDR3 DNA: TGTGCCAGCTCTTTCGGGACAGGGGAGACTGAAGCTTTCTTT
J gene: TRBJ2-7; clone size: NA; D gene: NA; V gene: TRBV27; CDR3 protein: CASRGAPEEQYF; CDR3 DNA: TGTGCCAGCAGGGGGGCCCCTGAAGAGCAGTACTTC
J gene: TRBJ1-1; clone size: NA; D gene: NA; V gene: TRBV7-9; CDR3 protein: CASSRGGGGGTEAFF; CDR3 DNA: TGTGCCAGCAGCCGCGGGGGAGGGGGAGGTACTGAAGCTTTCTTT
J gene: TRBJ2-6; clone size: NA; D gene: NA; V gene: TRBV29-1; CDR3 protein: CSVGQSGANVLTF; CDR3 DNA: TGCAGCGTTGGACAGTCTGGGGCCAACGTCCTGACTTTC
J gene: TRBJ1-1; clone size: NA; D gene: NA; V gene: TRBV5-1; CDR3 protein: CASSLDPAVAAFF; CDR3 DNA: TGCGCCAGCAGCTTGGATCCGGCAGTAGCAGCTTTCTTT
J gene: TRBJ2-3; clone size: NA; D gene: TRBD2; V gene: TRBV12-5; CDR3 protein: CASGLGTSGGTQYF; CDR3 DNA: TGTGCTAGTGGTCTGGGGACTAGCGGCGGTACGCAGTATTTT
J gene: TRBJ2-2; clone size: NA; D gene: NA; V gene: TRBV19; CDR3 protein: CASSIHKLGGHTGELFF; CDR3 DNA: TGTGCCAGTAGTATTCATAAGTTAGGGGGTCACACCGGGGAGCTGTTTTTT
J gene: TRBJ2-5; clone size: NA; D gene: NA; V gene: TRBV19; CDR3 protein: CASSIAQDLGETQYF; CDR3 DNA: TGTGCCAGTAGTATAGCTCAGGACTTGGGGGAGACCCAGTACTTC
J gene: TRBJ1-1; clone size: NA; D gene: NA; V gene: TRBV5-1; CDR3 protein: CASSPLGGESTEAFF; CDR3 DNA: TGCGCCAGCAGCCCCCTTGGGGGCGAAAGTACTGAAGCTTTCTTT
J gene: TRBJ2-7; clone size: NA; D gene: NA; V gene: TRBV11-2; CDR3 protein: CASSSSTYEQYF; CDR3 DNA: TGTGCCAGCAGCTCCTCTACGTACGAGCAGTACTTC
J gene: TRBJ2-5; clone size: NA; D gene: NA; V gene: TRBV2; CDR3 protein: CASSAGGRETQYF; CDR3 DNA: TGTGCCAGCAGTGCGGGGGGCCGAGAGACCCAGTACTTC
J gene: TRBJ1-5; clone size: NA; D gene: NA; V gene: TRBV28; CDR3 protein: CASSPTDVGPYSNQPQHF; CDR3 DNA: TGTGCCAGCAGTCCAACTGACGTGGGCCCATATAGCAATCAGCCCCAGCATTTT
J gene: TRBJ2-1; clone size: NA; D gene: NA; V gene: TRBV7-6; CDR3 protein: CASSSGYPSSYNEQFF; CDR3 DNA: TGTGCCAGCAGCTCAGGGTACCCCAGCTCCTACAATGAGCAGTTCTTC
J gene: TRBJ2-1; clone size: NA; D gene: TRBD2; V gene: TRBV7-7; CDR3 protein: CASSLDGTSGGYEQFF; CDR3 DNA: TGTGCCAGCAGCTTAGATGGGACTAGCGGGGGTTACGAGCAGTTCTTC
J gene: TRBJ1-2; clone size: NA; D gene: NA; V gene: TRBV30; CDR3 protein: CAGGVGASGYTF; CDR3 DNA: TGTGCCGGGGGGGTCGGGGCGAGTGGCTACACCTTC
J gene: TRBJ1-2; clone size: NA; D gene: NA; V gene: TRBV7-2; CDR3 protein: CASSPVSFSGYTF; CDR3 DNA: TGTGCCAGCAGCCCCGTCTCCTTTAGCGGCTACACCTTC
J gene: TRBJ2-7; clone size: NA; D gene: NA; V gene: TRBV3-1/TRBV3-2; CDR3 protein: CASSQEGPKYEQYF; CDR3 DNA: TGTGCCAGCAGCCAAGAGGGGCCGAAATACGAGCAGTACTTC
J gene: TRBJ1-4; clone size: NA; D gene: NA; V gene: TRBV5-1; CDR3 protein: CASSTGSNEKLFF; CDR3 DNA: TGCGCCAGCTCAACAGGGAGTAATGAAAAACTGTTTTTT
J gene: TRBJ1-1; clone size: NA; D gene: TRBD1; V gene: TRBV5-1; CDR3 protein: CASSQYRGENTEAFF; CDR3 DNA: TGCGCCAGCAGCCAATACAGGGGTGAGAACACTGAAGCTTTCTTT
J gene: TRBJ2-7; clone size: NA; D gene: TRBD2; V gene: TRBV7-6; CDR3 protein: CASSSAKGGTSDSYEQYF; CDR3 DNA: TGTGCCAGCAGCTCGGCCAAGGGTGGGACTAGCGACTCCTACGAGCAGTACTTC
J gene: TRBJ2-7; clone size: NA; D gene: NA; V gene: TRBV7-8; CDR3 protein: CASSSTQGNEQYF; CDR3 DNA: TGTGCCAGCAGCTCAACCCAGGGTAACGAGCAGTACTTC
J gene: TRBJ1-2; clone size: NA; D gene: TRBD1; V gene: TRBV19; CDR3 protein: CASNLGTGGNKGYTF; CDR3 DNA: TGTGCCAGTAACCTCGGGACAGGGGGGAATAAGGGCTACACCTTC
J gene: TRBJ1-5; clone size: NA; D gene: NA; V gene: TRBV3-1/TRBV3-2; CDR3 protein: CASSQDFQEHQPQHF; CDR3 DNA: TGTGCCAGCAGCCAAGACTTCCAGGAACATCAGCCCCAGCATTTT
J gene: TRBJ2-2; clone size: NA; D gene: TRBD2; V gene: TRBV4-2; CDR3 protein: CASSQLLAGDYTGELFF; CDR3 DNA: TGTGCCAGCAGCCAGCTTCTAGCGGGGGATTACACCGGGGAGCTGTTTTTT
J gene: TRBJ2-3; clone size: NA; D gene: NA; V gene: TRBV12-5; CDR3 protein: CASGLQSTDTQYF; CDR3 DNA: TGTGCTAGTGGTTTACAAAGCACAGATACGCAGTATTTT
J gene: TRBJ1-4; clone size: once; D gene: NA; V gene: TRBV11-2; CDR3 protein: CASSPKGFAGEKLFF; CDR3 DNA: TGTGCCAGCAGTCCGAAGGGTTTCGCGGGCGAAAAACTGTTTTTT
J gene: TRBJ1-3; clone size: NA; D gene: NA; V gene: TRBV6-5; CDR3 protein: CAIYSGVGAGNTIYF; CDR3 DNA: TGTGCCATCTACTCAGGGGTAGGTGCTGGAAACACCATATATTTT
J gene: TRBJ1-5; clone size: NA; D gene: NA; V gene: TRBV30; CDR3 protein: CAWSLEKRQPQHF; CDR3 DNA: TGTGCCTGGAGTTTAGAAAAACGTCAGCCCCAGCATTTT
J gene: TRBJ2-2; clone size: NA; D gene: NA; V gene: TRBV7-6; CDR3 protein: CASSLARTSGELFF; CDR3 DNA: TGTGCCAGCAGCTTAGCGCGGACTTCCGGGGAGCTGTTTTTT
J gene: TRBJ2-7; clone size: few; D gene: NA; V gene: TRBV29-1; CDR3 protein: CSVVIRQREQYF; CDR3 DNA: TGCAGCGTCGTGATACGCCAACGGGAGCAGTACTTC
J gene: TRBJ2-2; clone size: NA; D gene: NA; V gene: TRBV25-1; CDR3 protein: CARVGAGELFF; CDR3 DNA: TGTGCCAGGGTAGGGGCCGGGGAGCTGTTTTTT
J gene: TRBJ2-3; clone size: NA; D gene: TRBD2; V gene: TRBV5-1; CDR3 protein: CASSRRGDRTDTQYF; CDR3 DNA: TGCGCCAGCAGCCGGCGGGGGGACCGCACAGATACGCAGTATTTT
J gene: TRBJ1-5; clone size: NA; D gene: NA; V gene: TRBV6-5; CDR3 protein: CASRTSSNQPQHF; CDR3 DNA: TGTGCCAGCAGAACAAGTAGCAATCAGCCCCAGCATTTT
J gene: TRBJ2-3; clone size: NA; D gene: TRBD2; V gene: TRBV2; CDR3 protein: CASSKTSGGVGGTDTQYF; CDR3 DNA: TGTGCCAGCAGTAAGACTAGCGGGGGGGTGGGAGGCACAGATACGCAGTATTTT
J gene: TRBJ1-4; clone size: NA; D gene: NA; V gene: TRBV5-1; CDR3 protein: CASSDSSTNEKLFF; CDR3 DNA: TGCGCCAGCAGCGACAGTTCAACTAATGAAAAACTGTTTTTT
J gene: TRBJ1-3; clone size: NA; D gene: NA; V gene: TRBV6-5; CDR3 protein: CASVRQIDSGNTIYF; CDR3 DNA: TGTGCCAGCGTAAGACAGATCGATTCTGGAAACACCATATATTTT
J gene: TRBJ2-3; clone size: NA; D gene: NA; V gene: TRBV19; CDR3 protein: CASSSRAFGGDTQYF; CDR3 DNA: TGTGCCAGTAGTTCCCGGGCCTTCGGAGGGGATACGCAGTATTTT
J gene: TRBJ1-1; clone size: NA; D gene: NA; V gene: TRBV5-6; CDR3 protein: CASILRNTEAFF; CDR3 DNA: TGTGCCAGCATTCTGCGGAACACTGAAGCTTTCTTT
J gene: TRBJ1-6; clone size: NA; D gene: TRBD1; V gene: TRBV6-5; CDR3 protein: CASSYSTGQGNSPLHF; CDR3 DNA: TGTGCCAGCAGTTACTCGACCGGACAGGGGAATTCACCCCTCCACTTT